This TCR beta chain was obtained from a study of blood T cells in healthy people across ages (dated by TCRdb to between 2014 and 2016). Background on the whole study: In model experiments, roughly one uniquely barcoded TCR beta cDNA molecule per two T cells was captured by template switching. Age-related changes in TCR beta repertoire diversity were measured in the study by deep sequencing normalized with unique cDNA molecular identifiers. The donors were divided into four age groups: young (average roughly 17 years), middle-aged (about 39), aged (about 60) and long-lived (around 80). To avoid experimental bias, donors of different ages were randomly spread across the sequencing lanes. For two donors (one aged 18 to 30 and one aged 80 or older), the study analyzed two additional independent replicas of 1 million unique cDNA reads from the same blood draw. Points the paper makes about the study in general: Compared with the aged group, the long-lived group had more naive CD4+ T cells, fewer expanded clones and increased TCR diversity, a pattern suggesting age selection. Bulk unsorted PBMC profiling prevented conclusive comparison of naive and antigen-experienced compartments. Because the CMV infection status of the donors was unknown, age-related changes in expanded clonotypes may potentially have been confounded. As age increased, observed TCR beta diversity per million T cells dropped in a roughly linear way, and a significant reduction was already evident by age 40. There was a strong correlation between observed TCR beta diversity and the percentage of naive T cells measured by flow cytometry. Estimates of total diversity based on one million sequenced T cells were considered lower bounds and underestimates.

Preparation of the library involved 5' RACE. These reads were obtained on an Illumina HiSeq 2500. A second roughly 7 to 11 cycle PCR used a sample-barcoded 5' primer and a J-beta primer mix. A template-switch 5' adaptor carrying 12 random nucleotides introduced a unique molecular identifier onto each TCR beta cDNA molecule. At least 2.5 million CDR3-containing paired-end reads were obtained from each sample. First-strand cDNA synthesis was performed from all RNA using the Mint cDNA synthesis kit, with priming by a TRBC-specific oligonucleotide. Following uracil-DNA glycosylase treatment, a first 18-cycle PCR with universal primers M1SS and BC2_uni_R was performed on all cDNA. The original methods were these. For normalization, 1 million high-quality reads, each with a distinct molecular identifier, were randomly selected from each sample. Instead of being binned into consensus sequences, reads with shared molecular identifiers were discarded. MiTCR, run with a Q25 quality threshold and the strictest error-elimination algorithm, handled CDR3 identification, clonotype clustering and error correction. Lower-bound total TCR beta diversity was estimated with a nonparametric unseen species model using Euler transformation. TCRdb took the public reads, trimmed them with fastp at Q25, ran MiXCR for clone calling and kept in-frame beta chains. CDR3 protein duplicates are merged, each entry listing the most common genes and DNA. None of the V and J calls come from the authors' own analysis; TCRdb made them. Present in this sample are 380,000 or so distinct CDR3 sequences, approximately 52% of which were seen just once. The ten most abundant clones make up around 53% of the sample.

In regard to this clonotype: No antigen is known for it. Per-base qualities were not stored, and no clone one base away is much larger.

The germline V gene yields SGHDT for CDR1 and YYEEEE for CDR2. Including the terminal cysteine and phenylalanine, the CDR3 comprises 14 residues. Only the CDR3 DNA stays, 42 bases, in frame from base 1. V lost 4 bases and J lost 4 bases; the stretch between them is 14 bases long. Systemically healthy Caucasian individuals from Russia, some 40 in total and aged 6 to 90 years, were included as donors. Each donor gave 8 to 10 milliliters of peripheral blood, drawn into EDTA-treated Vacutainer tubes. Ficoll-Paque density-gradient centrifugation was used to isolate PBMCs, with at least 6 million per sample. Total RNA was extracted from PBMCs with Trizol reagent, with at least 5 micrograms obtained per sample. For every donor, an aliquot of PBMCs went through flow cytometry to measure the percentages of naive CD45RAhigh/CD27high T cells.

This clonotype originated in a man between 60 and 75 years old in good health. This receptor chain uses TRBV5-6 and TRBJ1-1; a tentative D match to TRBD1 spans 6 bases. Sequenced sample: blood. In nucleotides, the sequence is TGTGCCAGCAGCCTCGGGGGGGGGCCCACTGAAGCTTTCTTT. It specifies CASSLGGGPTEAFF.